The TCR beta chain described here comes from a study of shared clonotypes between healthy human individuals (dated by TCRdb to 2020 to 2022). A note on the overall study: The cohort included a few men and a couple of women between 18 and 49 years of age. Per donor, three plates each were used for CD4 naive and CD4 memory, two for CD8 naive, and one for CD8 memory. The study deeply sequenced blood TCR repertoires of five healthy adults to estimate repertoire size and the extent of clonotype sharing between individuals. To increase sequencing depth and limit assay-specific biases, different laboratories used diverse techniques to prepare libraries and sequence TCR repertoires. Between about 0.8 and 9 billion PBMCs per donor were obtained by leukapheresis. Overall study results and their limits: Compared with non-shared clonotypes, clonotypes shared by all four sorted-subset donors had higher generation probabilities. Naive subsets generally had larger estimated clonotype richness than memory subsets. The genetic and exposure-history diversity represented was limited by the small number of donors. Pairwise subsampling led to the expectation that sequencing depth would affect the degree of clonotype sharing among donors. Only blood was sampled, and tissue TCR repertoires likely differ from those in blood. Incomplete sequencing was indicated by rarefaction of sorted-subset datasets, despite the large sequencing depth. Sharing across several donors was observed for roughly 5.4% of naive CD4, around 3.5% of naive CD8, 2% to 2.5% of memory CD4, and roughly 0.4% of memory CD8 clonotypes.

Comments on this clone: The specificity of this receptor is unknown. Nothing much larger sits one base from this clone, and base qualities are not available.

CDR1 GTSNPN and CDR2 SVGIG were looked up in the germline V gene (reference sequence). From cysteine to phenylalanine, the CDR3 is 14 amino acids long. The CDR3 DNA has 42 bases and is translated from base 1. V lost 2 bases and J lost 7 bases, and the count of bases not matched to a germline gene is 8. Using the deep immunoSEQ assay, TCR CDR3 regions were amplified from genomic DNA by multiplex PCR. Extracted genomic DNA from each cell subset was spread evenly across all wells of several immunoSEQ 96-well plates, with each plate serving as a replicate. Each replicate PCR for sorted subsets received approximately 220 ng genomic DNA, equal to roughly 30,000 T cell genomes. Purified libraries were quantified with a Qubit 3.0 fluorometer, sized on a Bioanalyzer 2100, and re-quantified with the KAPA Library Quantification kit. Every immunoSEQ 96-well plate was sequenced on a dedicated single-read 150-cycle Illumina NextSeq 550 flow cell. The source study handled its data this way. Because the immunoSEQ output included only junctional sequences and no quality scores, the filtering could not be the same as the filtering used for full-length reads. To assign V/J genes and CDR3, sequences were annotated against IMGT germline references using PyIR, a Python wrapper for IgBLAST v1.9. Reads with weak V/J assignments (E-value above 1e-6), missing CDR3, stop codons, out-of-frame junctions, or ambiguous translated residues were removed. V3J clonotypes were defined by identical inferred V gene, J gene, and CDR3 amino acid sequence. Percentage overlap between repertoires was calculated by dividing the number of shared unique clonotypes by the size of the smaller repertoire. Repertoire richness was assessed with RTK rarefaction, the Chao1 estimator, and Recon v2.1 estimates of unobserved clonotypes. For all TCRbeta clonotypes obtained by the gDNA method from a few donors, generation probabilities were computed with OLGA. Imported from immuneACCESS, the table was reduced by TCRdb to in-frame sequences with V and J called. These copies leave out some clones; in studies compared against another copy, an unresolved V gene accounts for under half, and the cause of the remainder is not known. V and J calls plus clone size are reproduced from that table; the DNA served to infer D and trimming. In all, the sample holds more than 400,000 clones, and 95% to 97% of those were seen once. The ten most abundant clones make up 0.06% of the sample.

The donors were healthy, HIV-negative adults with no recently reported acute infections or vaccinations. Every donor was a Caucasian adult residing in Nashville, Tennessee, USA. CD4+ T cells were enriched by magnetic negative selection; naive cells were then positively selected on CD45RA, and the negative fraction formed the memory subset. Blood was collected by leukapheresis, and PBMCs were isolated by Ficoll-Histopaque density gradient centrifugation and then cryopreserved in liquid nitrogen vapor phase. Purity and quantity of every magnetically sorted T cell population were checked by analytical flow cytometry. Genomic DNA was isolated from every sorted fraction and measured by UV absorbance on a Nanodrop 2000c.

The V and J genes are TRBV30 and TRBJ2-5; 9 central bases correspond to TRBD2. The source of this sequence is a woman in her thirties in good health. Sequencing input: naive CD4+ T cells sorted from blood. The sample's cell subset or site label, decoded: CD45RA+ positively selected. The bases read TGTGCCTGGAGTCTAGCGGGGCCCCGGGGGACCCAGTACTTC. This gives the protein CAWSLAGPRGTQYF.